This is a list of T cell receptor beta chains from one sample in a study of blood T cell repertoires in COVID-19. TCRdb keeps only in-frame clones here, not all; method: immunoSEQ multiplex PCR. The top ten clones hold more than 1.5% of a sample with some 150,000 clones, around 90% of them seen once. The sample was peripheral blood. These receptors originate from a woman aged 55-69 years with acute or convalescent COVID-19. Each CDR3 is given with its conserved first and last residue. The D gene is left open where the match is weak. Only part of the rows carry a size: once, few, many, or a class if the clone is expanded.

d_call: .
cdr3_length: 14
clone_size: .
j_call: TRBJ1-2
v_call: TRBV9
cdr3_nt: TGTGCCAGCAGCGTAGAGCCCACGTCTTATGGCTACACCTTC
cdr3_aa: CASSVEPTSYGYTF

d_call: .
cdr3_length: 16
clone_size: .
j_call: TRBJ1-6
v_call: TRBV2
cdr3_nt: TGTGCCAGCAGTTCACAGGGTAGGCTCTCGGGTTCACCCCTCCACTTT
cdr3_aa: CASSSQGRLSGSPLHF

d_call: .
cdr3_length: 14
clone_size: .
j_call: TRBJ2-1
v_call: TRBV29-1
cdr3_nt: TGCAGCGTCGGTGTCGGGGGAGTTTACAATGAGCAGTTCTTC
cdr3_aa: CSVGVGGVYNEQFF

d_call: .
cdr3_length: 13
clone_size: .
j_call: TRBJ1-2
v_call: TRBV12-3/TRBV12-4
cdr3_nt: TGTGCCAGCAGTGCGACTTCTAACTATGGCTACACCTTC
cdr3_aa: CASSATSNYGYTF

d_call: TRBD1
cdr3_length: 14
clone_size: .
j_call: TRBJ1-2
v_call: TRBV19
cdr3_nt: TGTGCCAGTAGCCCGGACAGGACGGGCTATGGCTACACCTTC
cdr3_aa: CASSPDRTGYGYTF

d_call: .
cdr3_length: 14
clone_size: .
j_call: TRBJ1-2
v_call: TRBV30
cdr3_nt: TGTGCCTGGAGTGTGGCCAGCGGGGGTGTCGGCTACACCTTC
cdr3_aa: CAWSVASGGVGYTF

d_call: .
cdr3_length: 14
clone_size: .
j_call: TRBJ2-5
v_call: TRBV5-1
cdr3_nt: TGCGCCAGCAGCTCTGGGCAGGGTGCAGAGACCCAGTACTTC
cdr3_aa: CASSSGQGAETQYF

d_call: TRBD2
cdr3_length: 17
clone_size: .
j_call: TRBJ2-1
v_call: TRBV6-2/TRBV6-3
cdr3_nt: TGTGCCAGCAGTTCCCGGACTAGCGGGGCTTCTTACAATGAGCAGTTCTTC
cdr3_aa: CASSSRTSGASYNEQFF

d_call: .
cdr3_length: 13
clone_size: .
j_call: TRBJ1-5
v_call: TRBV7-2
cdr3_nt: TGTGCCAGCAGCTTAGCGACAGATCAGCCCCAGCATTTT
cdr3_aa: CASSLATDQPQHF

d_call: TRBD2
cdr3_length: 17
clone_size: .
j_call: TRBJ2-5
v_call: TRBV7-9
cdr3_nt: TGTGCCAGCAGCCCAATAGGACTAGCGGTACCCCAAGAGACCCAGTACTTC
cdr3_aa: CASSPIGLAVPQETQYF

d_call: .
cdr3_length: 19
clone_size: .
j_call: TRBJ1-5
v_call: TRBV27
cdr3_nt: TGTGCCAGCAGTCCCCTAGTAGGTGCGGTACAAATGGGCAATCAGCCCCAGCATTTT
cdr3_aa: CASSPLVGAVQMGNQPQHF

d_call: .
cdr3_length: 13
clone_size: .
j_call: TRBJ1-5
v_call: TRBV12-3/TRBV12-4
cdr3_nt: TGTGCCAGCACAGGGTTGAGCAATCAGCCCCAGCATTTT
cdr3_aa: CASTGLSNQPQHF

d_call: TRBD1
cdr3_length: 16
clone_size: .
j_call: TRBJ2-2
v_call: TRBV28
cdr3_nt: TGTGCCAGCAGCCACCAACAGGGGGCAGGGACCGGGGAGCTGTTTTTT
cdr3_aa: CASSHQQGAGTGELFF

d_call: TRBD1
cdr3_length: 15
clone_size: once
j_call: TRBJ1-1
v_call: TRBV6-5
cdr3_nt: TGTGCCAGCAGTCCCAGGGACAGGGGGAGGGCTGAAGCTTTCTTT
cdr3_aa: CASSPRDRGRAEAFF

d_call: TRBD1
cdr3_length: 16
clone_size: .
j_call: TRBJ2-6
v_call: TRBV5-4
cdr3_nt: TGTGCCAGCAGCTTGGGACAGGGGGCTGGGGCCAACGTCCTGACTTTC
cdr3_aa: CASSLGQGAGANVLTF

d_call: TRBD2
cdr3_length: 14
clone_size: once
j_call: TRBJ2-3
v_call: TRBV5-1
cdr3_nt: TGCGCCAGCACCGGGGTAACGGGGGGAGATACGCAGTATTTT
cdr3_aa: CASTGVTGGDTQYF

d_call: TRBD1
cdr3_length: 15
clone_size: .
j_call: TRBJ1-4
v_call: TRBV19
cdr3_nt: TGTGCCAGTAGTATCGGGACAGGGGGTAATGAAAAACTGTTTTTT
cdr3_aa: CASSIGTGGNEKLFF

d_call: TRBD1
cdr3_length: 14
clone_size: .
j_call: TRBJ1-4
v_call: TRBV29-1
cdr3_nt: TGCAGCGTTGAACAGACAGGGGGCAGTGAAAAACTGTTTTTT
cdr3_aa: CSVEQTGGSEKLFF

d_call: .
cdr3_length: 14
clone_size: .
j_call: TRBJ1-3
v_call: TRBV28
cdr3_nt: TGTGCCAGCAGCCCGGGGGATTCTGGAAACACCATATATTTT
cdr3_aa: CASSPGDSGNTIYF

d_call: TRBD1
cdr3_length: 13
clone_size: .
j_call: TRBJ2-5
v_call: TRBV29-1
cdr3_nt: TGCAGCGTTGGAGACAGGGTCCAAGAGACCCAGTACTTC
cdr3_aa: CSVGDRVQETQYF

d_call: TRBD1
cdr3_length: 12
clone_size: once
j_call: TRBJ1-6
v_call: TRBV30
cdr3_nt: TGTGCCTGGAGTACGACAGGGGAGCGCCTCCACTTT
cdr3_aa: CAWSTTGERLHF

d_call: .
cdr3_length: 15
clone_size: .
j_call: TRBJ1-2
v_call: TRBV29-1
cdr3_nt: TGCAGCGTTGATTCAAGACAGACTCTTAACTATGGCTACACCTTC
cdr3_aa: CSVDSRQTLNYGYTF

d_call: .
cdr3_length: 17
clone_size: .
j_call: TRBJ1-1
v_call: TRBV7-3
cdr3_nt: TGTGCCAGCAGCAGGATCAGGCTTGCGGACATGAACACTGAAGCTTTCTTT
cdr3_aa: CASSRIRLADMNTEAFF

d_call: .
cdr3_length: 15
clone_size: .
j_call: TRBJ1-6
v_call: TRBV7-2
cdr3_nt: TGTGCCTCCGGGCTAAGGGGCAAGGGGGATTCACCCCTCCACTTT
cdr3_aa: CASGLRGKGDSPLHF

d_call: .
cdr3_length: 13
clone_size: .
j_call: TRBJ1-1
v_call: TRBV2
cdr3_nt: TGTGCCAGCAGACAGACAGAAAACACTGAAGCTTTCTTT
cdr3_aa: CASRQTENTEAFF

d_call: TRBD1
cdr3_length: 18
clone_size: .
j_call: TRBJ2-7
v_call: TRBV6-6
cdr3_nt: TGTGCCAGCAGTCCAAAACGGTTTTCGGGACAGGGCTCCTACGAGCAGTACTTC
cdr3_aa: CASSPKRFSGQGSYEQYF

d_call: TRBD1
cdr3_length: 14
clone_size: .
j_call: TRBJ2-2
v_call: TRBV5-1
cdr3_nt: TGCGCCAGCAGCTTTACAGGGGGTACCGGGGAGCTGTTTTTT
cdr3_aa: CASSFTGGTGELFF

d_call: TRBD2
cdr3_length: 17
clone_size: .
j_call: TRBJ2-7
v_call: TRBV5-1
cdr3_nt: TGCGCCAGCAGCCCCGGACGGACAGACACTAGCGGGGGCGAGCAGTACTTC
cdr3_aa: CASSPGRTDTSGGEQYF

d_call: .
cdr3_length: 12
clone_size: .
j_call: TRBJ1-2
v_call: TRBV6-5
cdr3_nt: TGTGCCAGCTATGAGGGTCGCGAACTCTACACCTTC
cdr3_aa: CASYEGRELYTF

d_call: .
cdr3_length: 13
clone_size: .
j_call: TRBJ2-2
v_call: TRBV3-1/TRBV3-2
cdr3_nt: TGTGCCAGCAGCCGCGAGTACACCGGGGAGCTGTTTTTT
cdr3_aa: CASSREYTGELFF

d_call: TRBD2
cdr3_length: 16
clone_size: .
j_call: TRBJ2-2
v_call: TRBV9
cdr3_nt: TGTGCCAGCAGCGGACTAGCGGGGGGAAAGACCGGGGAGCTGTTTTTT
cdr3_aa: CASSGLAGGKTGELFF

d_call: .
cdr3_length: 16
clone_size: .
j_call: TRBJ1-6
v_call: TRBV3-1/TRBV3-2
cdr3_nt: TGTGCCAGCAGCCAAGAAAGTACACGAGGTAGATCACCCCTCCACTTT
cdr3_aa: CASSQESTRGRSPLHF

d_call: .
cdr3_length: 13
clone_size: .
j_call: TRBJ1-1
v_call: TRBV11-2
cdr3_nt: TGTGCCAGCAGCGGACAGCAGAACACTGAAGCTTTCTTT
cdr3_aa: CASSGQQNTEAFF

d_call: .
cdr3_length: 14
clone_size: .
j_call: TRBJ1-1
v_call: TRBV18
cdr3_nt: TGTGCCAGCTCACCACAGGAAGGGGACACTGAAGCTTTCTTT
cdr3_aa: CASSPQEGDTEAFF